Listed here are 27 T cell receptor beta chains from one sample, sequenced in a study of OX40 agonist ivuxolimab in advanced cancers. Some clones are missing from TCRdb's copy, which holds only in-frame ones; the method was immunoSEQ multiplex PCR. The sample holds about 52,000 clones, around 80% seen once. The sample in question was CD4+ or CD8+ T cells sorted from blood, obtained in a trial of the OX40 agonist ivuxolimab. These receptors all come from an adult with an advanced solid tumor such as melanoma, head and neck, liver or kidney cancer.

This clone has just one count. This chain links TRBV7-2 with TRBJ1-2; 7 nucleotides agree with TRBD1. This CDR3 contains 13 residues. The V gene end was trimmed by 5 bases and the J gene end by 3 bases; junction bases not matched to a gene: 3. CDR1 is SGHTA and CDR2 is FQGNSA in the germline V gene. Written as DNA, the CDR3 is TGTGCCAGCAGCGCAGGACAGGACTATGGCTACACCTTC. This gives the protein CASSAGQDYGYTF.

The chain is built from TRBV7-9 and TRBJ2-3, with TRBD2 matching over 9 bases. J was trimmed by 0 bases and V by 5 bases; bases with no gene match: 6. This CDR3 has 16 residues. Germline values: CDR1 SEHNR, CDR2 FQNEAQ (reference sequence). The chain's CDR3 is CASSLLAGTSTDTQYF. The CDR3 DNA is TGTGCCAGCAGCCTCCTAGCGGGAACTAGCACAGATACGCAGTATTTT.

In this sample, this clone turned up a few times. V and J are TRBV19 and TRBJ2-3, with TRBD1 identical over 7 bases. This CDR3 is 14 amino acids long. Germline CDR1 and CDR2: LNHDA and SQIVND (reference sequence). V lost 3 bases to trimming and J lost 3 bases; unmatched junction nucleotides: 3. The CDR3 protein is CASSIDRVTDTQYF. For the CDR3, the DNA is TGTGCCAGTAGTATTGACAGGGTGACAGATACGCAGTATTTT.

V and J are TRBV5-6 and TRBJ2-5; D gene ambiguous. Germline V lookup: CDR1 SGHDT, CDR2 YYEEEE. V was clipped by 4 bases and J by 4 bases, with 11 bases between them. This CDR3 is built from 13 residues. DNA for the CDR3: TGTGCCAGCAGCACCGGGCCAGTAGAGACCCAGTACTTC. This encodes CASSTGPVETQYF. The full variable domain, its missing parts supplied by reference TRBV5-6 and TRBJ2-5, is DAGVTQSPTHLIKTRGQQVTLRCSPKSGHDTVSWYQQALGQGPQFIFQYYEEEERQRGNFPDRFSGHQFPNYSSELNVNALLLGDSALYLCASSTGPVETQYFGPGTRLLVL.

The genes are TRBV10-3 and TRBJ2-1; TRBD2 aligns across 7 bases. CDR1 ENHRY and CDR2 SYGVKD come from the germline V gene. V shed 9 bases and J 5 bases; nucleotides not matched to a gene: 7. The CDR3 length is 13 residues. The CDR3 is CAMTGTNNNEQFF. The CDR3 nucleotides are TGTGCCATGACCGGGACTAATAACAATGAGCAGTTCTTC.

The gene calls are TRBV18 and TRBJ1-5, with D maybe TRBD1 (5 bases). V was trimmed by 3 bases and J by 0 bases, leaving 12 bases between them. The CDR3 spans 16 residues. The germline V gene has CDR1 KGHSH and CDR2 LQKENI. CDR3 residues: CASSPLGPNSNQPQHF. The DNA of the CDR3 is TGTGCCAGCTCACCCTTGGGGCCCAATAGCAATCAGCCCCAGCATTTT.

The chain uses TRBV7-9 and TRBJ2-2, with 7 positions matching TRBD1. Trimming at V came to 6 bases and at J to 0 bases, leaving 4 bases not matched to a gene. From germline, CDR1 is SEHNR and CDR2 FQNEAQ (reference sequence). This CDR3 has 15 amino acids. CDR3 region: CASSPGQTNTGELFF. DNA for the CDR3: TGTGCCAGCAGTCCGGGACAGACGAACACCGGGGAGCTGTTTTTT.

This clone occurred once. V gene TRBV28 combines with J gene TRBJ1-3; D is unclear. V shed 5 bases and J shed 4 bases, with 9 bases lying between them. Germline V CDR1 and CDR2: MDHEN, SYDVKM. CDR3 length: 13 amino acids. CDR3: CASSPQAGNTIYF. The CDR3 bases are TGTGCCAGCAGTCCGCAGGCGGGAAACACCATATATTTT.

The chain employs TRBV12-5 and TRBJ2-6, with D maybe TRBD2 (6 bases). Germline CDR1 reads LGHNT; CDR2 reads FRNRAP. V lost 8 bases and J 3 bases, leaving 11 bases between the germline ends. The CDR3 extends over 14 amino acids. In nucleotides, the CDR3 is TGTGCTAGTTCCGGGCGGGATGGGGCCAACGTCCTGACTTTC. It specifies CASSGRDGANVLTF.

The J gene is TRBJ1-1, the V gene TRBV7-9; TRBD1 aligns across 7 bases. The CDR3 loop spans 14 amino acids. Germline CDR1 reads SEHNR; CDR2 reads FQNEAQ (reference sequence). After removal of 3 bases from V and 7 bases from J, the junction contained 8 bases not matched to a gene. DNA of the CDR3: TGTGCCAGCAGCTTTCCGGGACAGCGTTTTGAAGCTTTCTTT. Protein sequence: CASSFPGQRFEAFF.

The V gene is TRBV28, the J gene TRBJ2-1; 7 positions match TRBD1. CDR1 is MDHEN, CDR2 SYDVKM, per germline. There are 15 residues in the CDR3. The V segment lost 7 bases and the J segment 9 bases; nucleotides outside the gene matches: 15. The CDR3 is CASNIGGQPRGEQFF. The CDR3 nucleotides read TGTGCCAGCAACATAGGGGGACAGCCTCGGGGTGAGCAGTTCTTC.

The genes are TRBV27 and TRBJ2-5; D unresolved. V lost 5 bases to trimming and J lost 0 bases, with 4 bases between them. The CDR3 is 12 amino acids. Germline V CDR1 and CDR2: MNHEY, SMNVEV (reference sequence). CDR3 bases: TGTGCCAGCAGTACCAACCAAGAGACCCAGTACTTC. It codes for CASSTNQETQYF.

This chain joins TRBV27 and TRBJ2-5, with 12 bases aligning to TRBD2. J lost 2 bases, V lost 4 bases, and 5 bases had no gene match. Germline CDR1 reads MNHEY; CDR2 reads SMNVEV (reference sequence). This CDR3 region has 16 residues. CDR3: CASSSLAGGSQETQYF. The CDR3 nucleotides read TGTGCCAGCAGTTCCCTAGCGGGAGGGTCTCAAGAGACCCAGTACTTC.

The chain recombines TRBV7-9 with TRBJ2-7, with 9 bases matching TRBD1. The CDR3 covers 15 residues. J was trimmed by 9 bases and V by 5 bases; bases with no gene match: 14. Germline V gene lookup returns CDR1 SEHNR and CDR2 FQNEAQ (reference sequence). The CDR3 DNA sequence: TGTGCCAGCAGCCTTGACCGGGACAGGGAGAGGGGGCAGTACTTC. Translation: CASSLDRDRERGQYF.

This chain uses TRBV9 with TRBJ2-7; 7 bases fit TRBD2. Germline CDR1 is SGDLS and CDR2 is YYNGEE. V lost 4 bases and J lost 5; bases outside the gene matches: 12. The CDR3 runs 15 residues. CDR3 loop: CASSPQSEGRDEQYV. As DNA, the CDR3 is TGTGCCAGCAGCCCTCAATCGGAGGGGAGGGACGAGCAGTACGTC.

J is TRBJ1-1 and V is TRBV4-1, with a possible D match to TRBD1 (6 bases). Deletions cut 0 bases from V and 4 bases from J, with 15 bases between. The CDR3 is 16 residues long. Germline V gene lookup returns CDR1 MGHRA and CDR2 YSYEKL. The CDR3 loop is CASSQDWSGVATEAFF. In DNA form, the CDR3 reads TGCGCCAGCAGCCAAGATTGGTCAGGGGTTGCCACTGAAGCTTTCTTT.

A few counts support this clone. The chain employs TRBV10-3 and TRBJ1-2, with 9 bases matching TRBD1. Germline lookup yields CDR1 ENHRY and CDR2 SYGVKD. Losses at the gene ends were 10 bases for V and 6 bases for J; bases not matched to a gene: 9. This CDR3 has 13 amino acids. CDR3 region: CATAPGTGHGYTF. The CDR3 nucleotides read TGTGCCACCGCCCCCGGGACAGGGCATGGCTACACCTTC.

This chain joins TRBV18 and TRBJ1-5; D is undetermined. Trimming cost V 1 base and J 11 bases, with 18 bases left between them. CDR1 and CDR2 from the germline V gene are KGHSH and LQKENI. The CDR3 has 15 residues. The CDR3 DNA reads TGTGCCAGCTCACCACAATCGCGTGGAGGCGGGTCCCAGCATTTT. Protein product: CASSPQSRGGGSQHF.

V gene TRBV11-2 combines with J gene TRBJ2-3, with TRBD2 identical over 7 bases. Germline CDR1 SGHAT, CDR2 FQNNGV. The CDR3 contains 13 residues. The V gene end was trimmed by 5 bases and the J gene end by 15 bases; junction bases not matched to a gene: 14. This CDR3 is CASSLGLAETVYF. The CDR3 DNA follows: TGTGCCAGCAGCCTGGGGCTAGCGGAGACGGTTTATTTT. Combining the CDR3 with reference TRBV11-2 and TRBJ2-3 gives the whole variable domain EAGVAQSPRYKIIEKRQSVAFWCNPISGHATLYWYQQILGQGPKLLIQFQNNGVVDDSQLPKDRFSAERLKGVDSTLKIQPAKLEDSAVYLCASSLGLAETVYFGPGTRLTVL.

This chain links TRBV29-1 with TRBJ2-1, with unresolved D. V lost 2 bases to trimming and J lost 2 bases, with 10 bases between them. Per germline, CDR1 SQVTM and CDR2 ANQGSEA. The CDR3 is made up of 14 amino acids. DNA for the CDR3: TGCAGCGTTGAAAGCCCCGGCGCCTACAATGAGCAGTTCTTC. It specifies CSVESPGAYNEQFF.

This clone has just a few counts. The V gene is TRBV7-9, the J gene TRBJ1-6; D might be TRBD1 (5 bases). From germline, CDR1 is SEHNR and CDR2 FQNEAQ (reference sequence). This CDR3 is built from 16 residues. V was trimmed by 3 bases and J by 6 bases, leaving 15 bases between them. CDR3 amino acids: CASSLAGTQVNSPLHF. CDR3 nucleotide sequence: TGTGCCAGCAGCTTGGCCGGGACCCAGGTTAATTCACCCCTCCACTTT.

This rearrangement joins TRBV9 to TRBJ2-2, with TRBD1 as a possible D gene (5 bases). The germline gives CDR1 SGDLS, CDR2 YYNGEE. CDR3 length equals 10 residues. Between the trimmed V and J ends, which lost 7 bases and 8 bases, there was a span of 6 bases. CDR3 DNA sequence: TGTGCCAGCGGGGCTGGGGAGCTGTTTTTT. Its protein is CASGAGELFF.

The chain couples TRBV7-2 to TRBJ2-3, with D hard to call. The CDR3 contains 13 residues. Germline CDR1 reads SGHTA; CDR2 reads FQGNSA. V shed 4 bases and J shed 5 bases, with 10 bases lying between them. This chain's CDR3 is CASSSTLRDTQYF. The CDR3 DNA reads as TGTGCCAGCAGCTCCACCCTGAGAGATACGCAGTATTTT.

V gene TRBV5-4 combines with J gene TRBJ1-2, with 10 bases fitting TRBD1. V trimming: 3 bases; J trimming: 3 bases; junction bases outside the gene matches: 5. This CDR3 has 15 amino acids. Germline CDR1 and CDR2: SGHNT and YYREEE (reference sequence). The CDR3 DNA reads as TGTGCCAGCAGCTCGCGGACAGGGGGTGACTATGGCTACACCTTC. Amino acids: CASSSRTGGDYGYTF. The variable domain in full, completed from reference TRBV5-4 and TRBJ1-2, reads ETGVTQSPTHLIKTRGQQVTLRCSSQSGHNTVSWYQQALGQGPQFIFQYYREEENGRGNFPPRFSGLQFPNYSSELNVNALELDDSALYLCASSSRTGGDYGYTFGSGTRLTVV.

The chain links TRBV5-6 to TRBJ2-1, with 10 nucleotides matching TRBD2. V gave up 5 bases and J gave up 3 bases; unmatched junction bases: 5. Germline-derived CDR1 and CDR2 are SGHDT and YYEEEE. The CDR3 totals 15 residues. The CDR3 nucleotides are TGTGCCAGCAGGCCCAGCGGGAGGGTCTACAATGAGCAGTTCTTC. Translating it yields CASRPSGRVYNEQFF.

This chain joins TRBV7-9 and TRBJ2-1, with TRBD2 as a possible D gene (7 bases). Per germline, CDR1 SEHNR and CDR2 FQNEAQ (reference sequence). With 5 bases removed from V and 3 bases from J, the gap between germline ends came to 17 bases. CDR3 length: 16 amino acids. This CDR3 is CASSPLGGAIYNEQFF. CDR3 DNA sequence: TGTGCCAGCAGCCCCCTAGGGGGGGCCATCTACAATGAGCAGTTCTTC.

The CDR3 DNA sequence: TGTGCCTGGAGTACGGGGGTGATCGACGAGCAGTACGTC. This encodes CAWSTGVIDEQYV. The rearrangement joins TRBV30 to TRBJ2-7; the D gene is possibly TRBD2 (6 bases). Between the trimmed V and J ends, which lost 2 bases and 5 bases, there was a span of 13 bases. Germline CDR1 reads GTSNPN; CDR2 reads SVGIG (reference sequence). This CDR3 spans 13 amino acids.